This T cell receptor (beta chain) came from a study of CD8 T cells in Susac syndrome. This clonotype is a singleton in its sample. After extraction with the RNeasy kit, about 0.5 to 1 ug of the RNA was reverse transcribed using random hexamers. TCRdb called the immunoSEQ multiplex PCR reads again in MiXCR, with one record for every CDR3 protein. The data hold about 80,000 distinct CDR3 sequences, with about 93% observed a single time. Trimming took 2 bases from V and 2 from J, leaving 9 bases between them. CDR1 is PRHDT, CDR2 FYEKMQ, per germline (reference sequence). This CDR3 has 14 residues. Controls were age- and sex-matched healthy donors.

The gene calls are TRBV13 and TRBJ1-2; possibly TRBD1 for D (5 bases). This sequence was found in a human donor in good health. The sequenced sample consisted of CD8+ T cells from PBMCs. CDR3 DNA sequence: TGTGCCAGCAGCTTACGGGGACCAAACTATGGCTACACCTTC. This codes for CASSLRGPNYGYTF.